The 9 T cell receptor beta chains presented below share a single source sample, sequenced in a study of blood T cell repertoires in COVID-19. Assay: immunoSEQ multiplex PCR; the TCRdb copy retains only in-frame clones and omits some. The table shows about 87,000 clones, with approximately 75% occurring only once. The specimen was peripheral blood. These receptors were collected from a woman between 45 and 60 years old with acute or convalescent COVID-19.

The chain couples TRBV6-2 or TRBV6-3 to TRBJ2-3; 7 positions agree with TRBD2. The CDR3 sequence is 16 residues long. V was clipped by 5 bases and J by 1 base; unmatched bases: 9. Germline CDR1 and CDR2: MNHEY and SVGEGT. CDR3 in amino acids: CASSDPLAHGTDTQYF. The CDR3, as DNA: TGTGCCAGCAGTGACCCACTAGCGCACGGCACAGATACGCAGTATTTT.

The rearrangement joins TRBV27 to TRBJ2-7; 9 bases map to TRBD1. V trimming: 8 bases; J trimming: 3 bases; junction bases outside the gene matches: 8. Germline V CDR1 and CDR2: MNHEY, SMNVEV (reference sequence). The CDR3 spans 14 residues. The CDR3 loop reads CASGDRDRVYEQYF. The CDR3 DNA reads TGTGCCAGCGGAGACCGGGACAGGGTCTACGAGCAGTACTTC.

The genes are TRBV5-1 and TRBJ1-4; D might be TRBD1 (6 bases). V was trimmed by 3 bases and J by 10 bases, leaving 19 bases between them. CDR3 size: 15 residues. The germline V gene encodes CDR1 SGHRS and CDR2 YFSETQ. The CDR3 DNA follows: TGCGCCAGCAGCTCCCGAGATGGGGCGGACAGAAAACTGTTTTTT. Translated, it gives CASSSRDGADRKLFF. Variable domain in full (rest from reference TRBV5-1 and TRBJ1-4): KAGVTQTPRYLIKTRGQQVTLSCSPISGHRSVSWYQQTPGQGLQFLFEYFSETQRNKGNFPGRFSGRQFSNSRSEMNVSTLELGDSALYLCASSSRDGADRKLFFGSGTQLSVL.

The V and J genes are TRBV18 and TRBJ1-4; tentative D call: TRBD1 (6 bases). The V end lost 3 bases, the J end lost 6 bases, and 17 bases lay between the germline ends. Germline CDR1 is KGHSH and CDR2 is LQKENI. The CDR3 extends over 16 amino acids. The CDR3: CASSPYGGGIDEKLFF. The CDR3 DNA sequence: TGTGCCAGCTCACCCTACGGCGGGGGCATAGATGAAAAACTGTTTTTT.

V usage is TRBV19 and J usage is TRBJ1-1; D unclear. The germline V gene has CDR1 LNHDA and CDR2 SQIVND (reference sequence). The CDR3 runs 13 residues. V was cut by 3 bases and J by 4 bases, with 9 bases left in between. The DNA for the CDR3 is TGTGCCAGTAGTATGTACAGTACCACTGAAGCTTTCTTT. Its translation: CASSMYSTTEAFF.

The CDR3 spells CATSEPQGAVGTGELFF. The CDR3 bases are TGTGCCACCAGTGAACCTCAGGGGGCGGTCGGTACCGGGGAGCTGTTTTTT. The V call is TRBV24-1, the J call TRBJ2-2; 8 bases fit TRBD1. The CDR3 contains 17 residues. Germline assignment: CDR1 KGHDR and CDR2 SFDVKD. Unmatched junction bases numbered 11, after V lost 4 bases and J lost 5 bases.

The chain links TRBV3-1 (or the pseudogene TRBV3-2) to TRBJ1-6; no definite D call. The CDR3 is 16 residues long. Germline V gene sequence: CDR1 LGHDT, CDR2 YNNKEL (reference sequence). Deletions cut 2 bases from V and 0 bases from J, with 8 bases between. The CDR3 DNA reads as TGTGCCAGCAGCCAATTCAAGAGCTCCTATAATTCACCCCTCCACTTT. It translates to CASSQFKSSYNSPLHF.

The rearrangement uses TRBV5-5 and TRBJ1-5, with a weak D call TRBD1 (6 bases). With 2 bases removed from V and 2 bases from J, the gap between germline ends came to 11 bases. Germline CDR1 reads SGHKS; CDR2 reads YYEKEE (reference sequence). CDR3 size: 15 residues. CDR3 in amino acids: CASSFGTLGNQPQHF. The CDR3 nucleotides read TGTGCCAGCAGCTTTGGGACATTGGGCAATCAGCCCCAGCATTTT.

The CDR3 DNA reads as TGTGCCAGCAGCTTGGCAGGGTTCACAGATACGCAGTATTTT. Amino acid sequence: CASSLAGFTDTQYF. The rearrangement links TRBV5-6 to TRBJ2-3; possible D gene TRBD1, 5 bases. The CDR3 is 14 residues long. CDR1 and CDR2 (germline): SGHDT, YYEEEE. V lost 0 bases, J lost 2 bases, and 7 bases lay in between.